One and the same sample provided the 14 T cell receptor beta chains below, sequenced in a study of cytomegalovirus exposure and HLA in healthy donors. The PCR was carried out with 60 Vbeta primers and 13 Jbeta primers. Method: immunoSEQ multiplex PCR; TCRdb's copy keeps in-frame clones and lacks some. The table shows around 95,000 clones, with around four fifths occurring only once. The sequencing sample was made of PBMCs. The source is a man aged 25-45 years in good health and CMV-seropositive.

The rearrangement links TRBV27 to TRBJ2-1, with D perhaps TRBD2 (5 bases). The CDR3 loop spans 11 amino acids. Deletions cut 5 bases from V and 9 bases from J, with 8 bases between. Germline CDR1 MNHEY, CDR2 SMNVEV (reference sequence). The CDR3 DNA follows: TGTGCCAGCAGTCAAGGGAGTGAGCAGTTCTTC. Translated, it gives CASSQGSEQFF.

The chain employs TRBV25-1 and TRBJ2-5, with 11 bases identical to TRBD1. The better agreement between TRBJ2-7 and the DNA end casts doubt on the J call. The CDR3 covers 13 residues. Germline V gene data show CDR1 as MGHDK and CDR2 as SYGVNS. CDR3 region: CASTGQGGNEQYF. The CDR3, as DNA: TGTGCGTCTACGGGACAGGGGGGAAACGAGCAGTACTTC.

This CDR3 reads CASSYLLPGGTEAFF. CDR3 bases: TGTGCCAGCAGTTACTTGCTTCCGGGGGGGACTGAAGCTTTCTTT. The chain combines TRBV6-5 with TRBJ1-1, with D possibly matching TRBD1 (5 bases). The CDR3 has 15 amino acids. Germline V gene data show CDR1 as MNHEY and CDR2 as SVGAGI. V lost 1 base and J 5 bases, leaving 14 bases between the germline ends.

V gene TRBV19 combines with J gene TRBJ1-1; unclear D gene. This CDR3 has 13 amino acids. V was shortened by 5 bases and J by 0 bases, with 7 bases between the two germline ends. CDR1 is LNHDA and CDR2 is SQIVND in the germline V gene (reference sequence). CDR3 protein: CASSSQLNTEAFF. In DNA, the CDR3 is TGTGCCAGTAGTTCACAGCTGAACACTGAAGCTTTCTTT.

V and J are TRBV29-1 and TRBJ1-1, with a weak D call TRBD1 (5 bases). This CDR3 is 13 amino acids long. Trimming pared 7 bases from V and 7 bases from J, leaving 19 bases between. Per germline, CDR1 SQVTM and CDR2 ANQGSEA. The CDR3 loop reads CSAKSGAGDEAFF. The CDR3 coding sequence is TGCAGCGCGAAATCTGGGGCCGGAGATGAAGCTTTCTTT. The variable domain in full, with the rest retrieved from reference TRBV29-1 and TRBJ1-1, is SAVISQKPSRDICQRGTSLTIQCQVDSQVTMMFWYRQQPGQSLTLIATANQGSEATYESGFVIDKFPISRPNLTFSTLTVSNMSPEDSSIYLCSAKSGAGDEAFFGQGTRLTVV.

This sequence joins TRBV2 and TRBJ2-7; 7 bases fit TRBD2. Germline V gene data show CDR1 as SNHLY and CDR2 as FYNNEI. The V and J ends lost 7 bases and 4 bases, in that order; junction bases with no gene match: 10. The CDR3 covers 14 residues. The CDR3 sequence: CASTLGGSDYEQYF. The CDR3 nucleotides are TGTGCCAGCACCCTGGGCGGGAGTGATTACGAGCAGTACTTC.

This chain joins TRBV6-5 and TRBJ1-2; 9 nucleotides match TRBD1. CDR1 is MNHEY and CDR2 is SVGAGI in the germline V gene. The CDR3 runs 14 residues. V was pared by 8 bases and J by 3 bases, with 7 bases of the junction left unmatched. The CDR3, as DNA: TGTGCCAGCGGGAATACAGGGGGCGACTATGGCTACACCTTC. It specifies CASGNTGGDYGYTF.

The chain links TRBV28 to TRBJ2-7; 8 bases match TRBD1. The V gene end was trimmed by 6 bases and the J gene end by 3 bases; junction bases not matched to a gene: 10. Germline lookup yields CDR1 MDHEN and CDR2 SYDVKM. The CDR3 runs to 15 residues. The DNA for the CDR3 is TGTGCCAGCAGCGCGCCAGGACAGGGTGGCTACGAGCAGTACTTC. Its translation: CASSAPGQGGYEQYF.

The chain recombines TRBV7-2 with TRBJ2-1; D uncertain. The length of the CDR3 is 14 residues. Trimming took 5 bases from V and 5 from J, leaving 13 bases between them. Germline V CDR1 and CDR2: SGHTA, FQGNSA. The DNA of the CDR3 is TGTGCCAGCAGCCGTCTCCCGAGCCACAATGAGCAGTTCTTC. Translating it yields CASSRLPSHNEQFF.

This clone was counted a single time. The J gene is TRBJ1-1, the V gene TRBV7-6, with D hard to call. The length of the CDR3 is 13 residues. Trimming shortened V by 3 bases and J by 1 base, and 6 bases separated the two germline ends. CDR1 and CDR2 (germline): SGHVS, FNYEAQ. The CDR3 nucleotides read TGTGCCAGCAGCTTCGGGAGGAACACTGAAGCTTTCTTT. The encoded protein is CASSFGRNTEAFF.

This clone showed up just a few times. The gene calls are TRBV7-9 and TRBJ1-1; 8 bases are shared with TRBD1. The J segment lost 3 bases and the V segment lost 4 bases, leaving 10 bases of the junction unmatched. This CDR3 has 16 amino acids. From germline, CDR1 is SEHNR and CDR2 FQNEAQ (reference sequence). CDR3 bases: TGTGCCAGCAGCTCAACAGGGGGTAGAATGGACACTGAAGCTTTCTTT. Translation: CASSSTGGRMDTEAFF.

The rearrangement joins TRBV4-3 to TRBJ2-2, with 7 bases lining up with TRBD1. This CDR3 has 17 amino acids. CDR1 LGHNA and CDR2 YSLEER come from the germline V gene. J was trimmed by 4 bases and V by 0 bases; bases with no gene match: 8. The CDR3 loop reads CASSQDNRGLVTGELFF. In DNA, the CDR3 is TGCGCCAGCAGCCAAGATAATAGGGGGCTGGTCACCGGGGAGCTGTTTTTT.

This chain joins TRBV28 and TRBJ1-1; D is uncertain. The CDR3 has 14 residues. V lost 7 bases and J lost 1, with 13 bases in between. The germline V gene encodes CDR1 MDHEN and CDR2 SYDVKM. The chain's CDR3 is CASNPGGPNTEAFF. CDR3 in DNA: TGTGCCAGCAACCCCGGCGGGCCGAACACTGAAGCTTTCTTT.

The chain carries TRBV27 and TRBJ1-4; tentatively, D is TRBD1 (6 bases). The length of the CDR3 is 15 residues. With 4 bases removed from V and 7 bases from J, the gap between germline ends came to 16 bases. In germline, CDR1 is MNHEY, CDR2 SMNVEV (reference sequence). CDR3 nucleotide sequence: TGTGCCAGCAGTTACAGGGTAGGCGGACCTGAAAAACTGTTTTTT. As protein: CASSYRVGGPEKLFF.